A selection of T cell receptor beta chains follows, all from one sample in a study of CD8 T cells in ankylosing spondylitis. Via MiXCR, TCRdb re-called the 5' RACE reads, giving one row per CDR3 protein. The profile covers around 330,000 distinct CDR3 sequences, with roughly 10% appearing a single time and about 10% taken by the ten largest. Material: blood, either unsorted or a sorted T cell fraction (not recorded which). These receptors were taken from a female donor with ankylosing spondylitis or in good health (not recorded which). CDR3s include the opening cysteine and the closing phenylalanine or tryptophan. D genes are given only for firm matches. Size is omitted from some rows. Given values are once, few, many or a class for expanded clones.

many,.,TRBJ1-6,TRBV19,CASTSREEAPLHF,TGTGCCAGTACTTCACGCGAGGAAGCACCCCTCCACTTT
.,.,TRBJ1-2,TRBV27,CASSSLGGADYGYTF,TGTGCCAGCAGTTCCCTCGGGGGGGCGGATTATGGCTACACCTTC
.,.,TRBJ2-1,TRBV20-1,CSARVRGTDSYNEQFF,TGCAGTGCTAGGGTTCGGGGGACAGATTCCTACAATGAGCAGTTCTTC
many,TRBD2,TRBJ2-5,TRBV20-1,CSASHGRTQETQYF,TGCAGTGCTAGTCACGGGAGGACCCAAGAGACCCAGTACTTC
many,.,TRBJ2-5,TRBV7-2,CASSFKNQETQYF,TGTGCCAGCAGCTTTAAGAACCAAGAGACCCAGTACTTC
many,.,TRBJ2-1,TRBV29-1,CSADTTSYNEQFF,TGCAGCGCCGATACTACCTCCTACAATGAGCAGTTCTTC
.,TRBD2,TRBJ2-1,TRBV25-1,CASSAARLAGDSYNEQFF,TGTGCCAGCAGTGCGGCCCGACTAGCGGGGGACTCCTACAATGAGCAGTTCTTC
few,.,TRBJ1-5,TRBV6-4,CASSVGKRDRNQPQHF,TGTGCCAGCAGTGTCGGAAAAAGGGATCGCAATCAGCCCCAGCATTTT
many,.,TRBJ1-2,TRBV6-1,CASRSKQTNGYTF,TGTGCCAGCAGGAGCAAACAAACAAATGGCTACACCTTC
.,.,TRBJ2-1,TRBV30,CAWSGHNEQFF,TGTGCCTGGAGTGGTCACAATGAGCAGTTCTTC
many,.,TRBJ1-5,TRBV20-1,CSARETGLDQPQHF,TGCAGTGCTAGAGAGACGGGGCTCGATCAGCCCCAGCATTTT
few,TRBD1,TRBJ1-2,TRBV27,CASSSGQGFGYTF,TGTGCCAGCAGCTCTGGACAGGGGTTTGGCTACACCTTC
many,TRBD2,TRBJ2-3,TRBV20-1,CSAIQGGRASGDTQYF,TGCAGTGCTATTCAGGGAGGGAGGGCCTCGGGAGATACGCAGTATTTT
few,.,TRBJ2-7,TRBV7-2,CASSLDFKQYF,TGTGCCAGCAGCCTGGACTTTAAGCAGTACTTC
many,TRBD1,TRBJ1-2,TRBV6-1,CASSKPDRGSGYTF,TGTGCCAGCAGTAAACCAGACAGGGGGTCTGGCTACACCTTC
few,.,TRBJ1-5,TRBV20-1,CSAIRAGQGFNQPQHF,TGCAGTGCTATTAGGGCGGGTCAGGGTTTCAATCAGCCCCAGCATTTT
many,TRBD1,TRBJ1-2,TRBV10-3,CAIGGTERFYGYTF,TGTGCCATCGGGGGGACAGAGAGGTTCTATGGCTACACCTTC
few,.,TRBJ2-3,TRBV5-1,CASSLVGVTDTQYF,TGCGCCAGCAGCTTGGTCGGGGTCACAGATACGCAGTATTTT
many,TRBD1,TRBJ1-6,TRBV6-1,CASKGDRVDTAPLHF,TGTGCCAGCAAAGGGGACAGGGTGGATACGGCACCCCTCCACTTT
.,TRBD1,TRBJ1-1,TRBV5-1,CASRDSGQGHIEAFF,TGCGCCAGCAGAGACTCCGGACAGGGTCACATTGAAGCTTTCTTT
many,.,TRBJ2-1,TRBV6-1,CASRTSEQFF,TGTGCCAGCAGGACTTCTGAGCAGTTCTTC
few,.,TRBJ2-5,TRBV6-2/TRBV6-3,CASSFKIRHKQETQYF,TGTGCCAGCAGTTTTAAAATTCGGCACAAGCAAGAGACCCAGTACTTC
many,.,TRBJ2-3,TRBV20-1,CSASPRVVNTQYF,TGCAGTGCTAGTCCCAGGGTCGTAAATACGCAGTATTTT
many,.,TRBJ2-3,TRBV20-1,CSAIPSSLTDTQYF,TGCAGTGCTATTCCTAGCTCCCTCACAGATACGCAGTATTTT
many,.,TRBJ1-6,TRBV7-9,CASSNTRSGGVTLHF,TGTGCCAGCAGCAATACCAGGAGTGGGGGGGTCACCCTCCACTTT
many,TRBD1,TRBJ2-3,TRBV20-1,CSAGTQGSTDTQYF,TGCAGTGCCGGAACACAGGGGAGCACAGATACGCAGTATTTT
many,.,TRBJ2-3,TRBV20-1,CSARVPRGSRADTQYF,TGCAGTGCTAGAGTACCGAGGGGAAGTCGGGCGGATACGCAGTATTTT
few,.,TRBJ1-2,TRBV11-2,CASSLFGFSGGNGYTF,TGTGCCAGCAGCTTATTTGGGTTTTCGGGGGGGAATGGCTACACCTTC
many,.,TRBJ1-5,TRBV20-1,CSAREVKSNQPQHF,TGCAGTGCTAGAGAGGTTAAGAGCAATCAGCCCCAGCATTTT
.,.,TRBJ1-2,TRBV20-1,CSARLYPPAGEGGSYGYTF,TGCAGTGCTAGATTGTACCCTCCGGCGGGAGAAGGGGGATCTTATGGCTACACCTTC
.,.,TRBJ2-2,TRBV18,CASSNQVPPGELFF,TGTGCCAGCTCAAACCAGGTACCACCCGGGGAGCTGTTTTTT
.,TRBD1,TRBJ2-1,TRBV6-2/TRBV6-3,CASSYDRGGGNEQFF,TGTGCCAGCAGTTATGACAGGGGAGGAGGCAATGAGCAGTTCTTC
.,.,TRBJ1-2,TRBV14,CASSLNLGAGVIYGYTF,TGTGCCAGCAGCCTTAACCTTGGTGCGGGGGTAATCTATGGCTACACCTTC
.,.,TRBJ1-4,TRBV28,CASSSAVWREPTEKLFF,TGTGCCAGCAGTTCTGCTGTTTGGAGGGAACCTACGGAAAAACTGTTTTTT
many,TRBD1,TRBJ1-2,TRBV5-1,CASSLGDRGDGYTF,TGCGCCAGCAGCTTGGGGGACAGGGGGGATGGCTACACCTTC
many,TRBD1,TRBJ2-7,TRBV5-1,CASSLATGGSYEQYF,TGCGCCAGCAGCTTGGCCACAGGGGGCTCCTACGAGCAGTACTTC
many,.,TRBJ2-3,TRBV20-1,CSARTPTDTQYF,TGCAGTGCTAGGACTCCCACAGATACGCAGTATTTT